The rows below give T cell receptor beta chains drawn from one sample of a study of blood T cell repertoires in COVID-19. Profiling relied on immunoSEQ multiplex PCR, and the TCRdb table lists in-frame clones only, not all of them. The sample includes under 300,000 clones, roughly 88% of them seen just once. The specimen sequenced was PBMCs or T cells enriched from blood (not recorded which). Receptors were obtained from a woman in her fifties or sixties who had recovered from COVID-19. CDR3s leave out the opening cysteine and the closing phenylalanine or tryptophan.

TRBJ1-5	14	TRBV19	ASSTRQGGGNQPQH
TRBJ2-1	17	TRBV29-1	SVEDPGTSGMGLYNEQF
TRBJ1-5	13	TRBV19	ASRSQGESLFPQH
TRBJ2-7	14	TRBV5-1	ASSLRVAAYSYEQY
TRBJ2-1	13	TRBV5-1	ASSRLAGDYNEQF
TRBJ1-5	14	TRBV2	ASRRDRTISNQPQH
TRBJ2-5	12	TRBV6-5	ASSYSKFGETQY
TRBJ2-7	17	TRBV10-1	ASSESRGLAGTNVNEQY
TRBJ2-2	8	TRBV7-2	ATGGRELF
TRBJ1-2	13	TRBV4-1	ASSLGQAANYGYT
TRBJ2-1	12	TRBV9	ASSVVGASNEQF
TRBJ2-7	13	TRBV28	ASGGSGQGAGEQY
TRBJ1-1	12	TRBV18	ASSPGTGPREAF
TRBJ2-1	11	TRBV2	ASSWEGPNEQF
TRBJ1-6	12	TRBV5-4	ASSLSQGNSPLH
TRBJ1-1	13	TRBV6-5	ASSYSIGGNTEAF
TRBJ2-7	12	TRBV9	ASSVDSSSYEQY
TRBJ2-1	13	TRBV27	ASSSLAGAYNEQF
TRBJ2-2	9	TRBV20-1	SAGRTGELF
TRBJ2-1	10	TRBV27	ASNSAYNEQF
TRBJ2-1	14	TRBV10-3	AISESLAGMYNEQF
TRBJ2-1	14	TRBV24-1	ATSDTTAGDFNEQF
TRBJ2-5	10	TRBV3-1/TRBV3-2	ASSQDGGTGY
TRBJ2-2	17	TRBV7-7	ASSLEAPGGHGNTGELF
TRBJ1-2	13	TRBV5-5	ASSFTAGGAGGYT
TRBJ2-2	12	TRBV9	ASRRLAGAGELF
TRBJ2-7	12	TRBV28	ASTLGDREFEQY
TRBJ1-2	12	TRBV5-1	ASSLTLMAGGYT
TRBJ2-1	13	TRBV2	ASSFTSGGGNEQF
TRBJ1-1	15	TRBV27	ASTTRVTGVLNTEAF
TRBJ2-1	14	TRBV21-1	ASSKGLSGRSNEQF
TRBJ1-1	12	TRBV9	ASTPSPGITEAF
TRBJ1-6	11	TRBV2	ASPQGPGTPLH
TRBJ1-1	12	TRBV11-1	ASSLGTGETEAF
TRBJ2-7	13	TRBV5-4	ASSHYTIPSYEQY
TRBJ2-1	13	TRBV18	ASSPSRDSYNEQF
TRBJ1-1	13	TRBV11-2	ASSHLTGHQTEAF
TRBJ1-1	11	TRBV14	ASSYRVDTEAF
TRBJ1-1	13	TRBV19	ASSHRPDRNTEAF
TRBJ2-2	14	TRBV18	ASSPQRGLNTGELF
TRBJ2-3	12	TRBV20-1	SASGQGGADTQY
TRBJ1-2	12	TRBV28	ASSATGLGYGYT
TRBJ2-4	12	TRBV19	ASSPGDYKNIQY
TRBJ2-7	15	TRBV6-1	ASRENIGTSGSYEQY
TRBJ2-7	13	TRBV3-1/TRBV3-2	ASSPGVGGTYEQY
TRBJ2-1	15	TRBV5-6	ASSPLVAGGSYNEQF